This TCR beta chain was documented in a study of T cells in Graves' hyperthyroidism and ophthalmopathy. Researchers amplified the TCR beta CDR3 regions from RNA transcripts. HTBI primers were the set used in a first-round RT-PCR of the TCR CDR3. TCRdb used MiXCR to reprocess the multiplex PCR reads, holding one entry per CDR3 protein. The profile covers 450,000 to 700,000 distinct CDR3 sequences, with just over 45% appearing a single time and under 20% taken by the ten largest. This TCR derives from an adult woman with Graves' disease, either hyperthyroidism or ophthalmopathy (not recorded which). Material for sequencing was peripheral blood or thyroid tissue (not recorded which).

The CDR3 protein is CSANRGSVTGELFF. DNA of the CDR3: TGCAGTGCTAATCGGGGTTCCGTCACCGGGGAGCTGTTTTTT. The gene calls are TRBV20-1 and TRBJ2-2; maybe TRBD2 (5 bases). Per germline, CDR1 DFQATT and CDR2 SNEGSKA (reference sequence). The CDR3 totals 14 residues. Trimming pared 4 bases from V and 4 bases from J, leaving 13 bases between.